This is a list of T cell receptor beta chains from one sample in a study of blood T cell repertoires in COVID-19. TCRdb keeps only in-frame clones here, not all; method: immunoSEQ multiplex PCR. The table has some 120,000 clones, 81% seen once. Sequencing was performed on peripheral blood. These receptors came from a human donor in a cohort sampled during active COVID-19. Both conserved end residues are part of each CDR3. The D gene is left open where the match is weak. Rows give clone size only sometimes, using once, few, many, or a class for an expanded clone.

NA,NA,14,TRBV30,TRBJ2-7,CASRKNQGSYEQYF,TGTGCCTCGAGGAAAAACCAGGGATCCTACGAGCAGTACTTC
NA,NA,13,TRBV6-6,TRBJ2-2,CASSYSITGELFF,TGTGCCAGCAGTTACTCCATCACCGGGGAGCTGTTTTTT
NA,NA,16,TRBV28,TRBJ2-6,CASSTGRTSGANVLTF,TGTGCCAGCAGCACAGGACGGACCTCTGGGGCCAACGTCCTGACTTTC
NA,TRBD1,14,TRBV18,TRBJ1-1,CASSPTDRAGIAFF,TGTGCCAGCTCACCAACTGACAGGGCGGGTATAGCTTTCTTT
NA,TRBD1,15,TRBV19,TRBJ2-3,CASNSDRGSTDTQYF,TGTGCCAGTAACTCCGACAGGGGGAGCACAGATACGCAGTATTTT
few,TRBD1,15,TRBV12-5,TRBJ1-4,CASGLAGTGGEKLFF,TGTGCTAGTGGCCTAGCCGGGACAGGGGGTGAAAAACTGTTTTTT
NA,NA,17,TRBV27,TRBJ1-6,CASSFSGVSSYNSPLHF,TGTGCCAGCAGTTTTTCAGGGGTCAGCTCCTATAATTCACCCCTCCACTTT
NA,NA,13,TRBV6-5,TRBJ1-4,CASGQGTREKLFF,TGTGCCAGCGGCCAGGGGACGAGGGAAAAACTGTTTTTT
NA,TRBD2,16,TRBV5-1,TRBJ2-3,CASNWLAGEGTDTQYF,TGCGCCAGCAATTGGTTAGCGGGTGAGGGCACAGATACGCAGTATTTT
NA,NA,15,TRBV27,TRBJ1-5,CASSLAAYSNQPQHF,TGTGCCAGCAGTTTAGCTGCGTATAGCAATCAGCCCCAGCATTTT
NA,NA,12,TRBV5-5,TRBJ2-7,CASSLPGFEQYF,TGTGCCAGCAGCTTGCCCGGGTTCGAGCAGTACTTC
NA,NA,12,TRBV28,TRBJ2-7,CASSLEQGEQYF,TGTGCCAGCAGTTTGGAACAGGGAGAACAGTACTTC
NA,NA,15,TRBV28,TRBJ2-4,CASSFRGLAKNIQYF,TGTGCCAGCAGTTTCCGAGGACTAGCCAAAAACATTCAGTACTTC